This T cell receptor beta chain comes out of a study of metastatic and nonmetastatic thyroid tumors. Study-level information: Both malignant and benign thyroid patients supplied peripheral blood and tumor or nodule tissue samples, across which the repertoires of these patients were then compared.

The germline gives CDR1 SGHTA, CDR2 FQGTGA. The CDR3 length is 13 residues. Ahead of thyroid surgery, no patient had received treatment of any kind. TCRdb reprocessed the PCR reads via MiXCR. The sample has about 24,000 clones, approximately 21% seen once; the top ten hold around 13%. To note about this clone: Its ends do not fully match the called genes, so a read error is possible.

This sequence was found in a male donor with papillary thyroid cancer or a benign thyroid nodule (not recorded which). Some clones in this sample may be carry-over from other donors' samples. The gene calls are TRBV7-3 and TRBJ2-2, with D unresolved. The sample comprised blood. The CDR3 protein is CASILNSAGELFF. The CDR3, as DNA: TGTGCCAGCATCTTAAATTCTGCCGGGGAGCTGTTTTTT. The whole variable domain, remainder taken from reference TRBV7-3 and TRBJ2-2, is GAGVSQTPSNKVTEKGKYVELRCDPISGHTALYWYRQSLGQGPEFLIYFQGTGAADDSGLPNDRFFAVRPEGSVSTLKIQRTERGDSAVYLCASILNSAGELFFGEGSRLTVL.